This T cell receptor (beta chain) was retrieved from a study of blood T cells in healthy people across ages. This clonotype is a singleton in its sample. The CDR3 extends over 15 amino acids. V shed 2 bases, J shed 5 bases, and the junction held 6 bases outside the gene matches. CDR1 is MGHRA, CDR2 YSYEKL, per germline. Primed by a sample-barcoded 5' primer and a J-beta primer mix, a second PCR proceeded for 7 to 11 cycles. Via MiXCR, TCRdb re-called the 5' RACE reads, giving one row per CDR3 protein. The table shows around 940,000 distinct CDR3 sequences, with 51% occurring only once. The clonotype comes from an older woman in good health. The chain employs TRBV4-1 and TRBJ1-2; 9 bases fit TRBD1. The sample taken for sequencing was blood. This chain's CDR3 is CASSQLDGTGYGYTF. CDR3 nucleotides: TGCGCCAGCAGCCAACTAGACGGGACAGGGTATGGCTACACCTTC.